This T cell receptor (beta chain) was sequenced for a study of CD8+ T cells in alopecia areata (dated 2018 in TCRdb). General notes on the study: The treated patients, all with moderate-to-severe alopecia areata, were enrolled in an open-label pilot trial of oral tofacitinib given at 5 to 10 mg twice daily. Tofacitinib was administered for 6 to 18 months, and 6 months of follow-up off drug were then conducted to assess delayed response and recurrence. In both human patients and the C3H/HeJ mouse model, the study applied high-throughput TCRbeta sequencing to look at T cell clonal expansion in alopecia areata. Human TCRbeta sequencing covered scalp tissue and sorted CD4+ and CD8+ peripheral blood T cells from patchy and totalis/universalis alopecia areata patients and healthy controls. Biopsies were taken from tofacitinib-treated patients at baseline and again at 4 and 24 weeks into treatment, and several of those patients also had a later scalp biopsy. Clonality in the scalp was compared among normal scalp (n=4), patchy alopecia areata scalp (n=8), and alopecia totalis/universalis scalp (n=8). RNA was obtained with the PAXgene miRNA kit for fixed scalp, the miRNeasy kit for PBMCs, and the RNeasy kit for mouse skin. Amplification of TCRbeta CDR3 regions was done by immunoSEQ multiplex PCR using 35 Vbeta forward primers and 13 Jbeta reverse primers. Overall study results and their limits: Higher clonality and more expanded CD8+ clones were observed in lesional scalp than in normal scalp, particularly in alopecia totalis/universalis, a finding suggestive of antigenic drive. Resident alphabeta T cells in normal human skin are also sequenced, complicating scalp TCR repertoire analysis, unlike mouse skin dominated by gammadelta T cells. Shared TCR sequences between patients were less evident than in mice, which may be partly attributable to HLA diversity in the patient population.

The sample's time point label is to be understood as: baseline before oral tofacitinib. Peripheral blood and lesional scalp punch biopsies were obtained from patients with alopecia areata. PBMCs were separated by density centrifugation and stained for CD3, CD4 and CD8, after which CD4+ and CD8+ T cells were sorted on a FACSAria. The library was produced with the immunoSEQ multiplex PCR assay. For TCR sequencing, RNA was extracted from every sample and reverse transcribed into cDNA to serve as template. First-strand cDNA was synthesized with SuperScript III using a 2:1 mix of oligo-dT and random hexamers. Amplification bias was assessed with a synthetic immune receptor repertoire, and residual bias was removed computationally. The paper's data handling went like this. Raw reads were preprocessed to remove errors, and CDR3 was defined by IMGT conventions from the conserved cysteine to phenylalanine. Clonality was computed as 1 minus the Shannon entropy, with the entropy normalized by log2 of the number of productive unique TCRs. Whether each scalp clone was CD4 or CD8 was inferred by checking scalp TCRbeta sequences against the CD4 and CD8 repertoires from sorted blood. Drawn from immuneACCESS, this table holds only the in-frame rearrangements with V and J called that TCRdb kept. Clones are partly lost; checked studies trace under half to an unresolved V gene and leave the rest unexplained. The V and J calls and the clone size are those of that table, but D and trimming were determined from the DNA. Within this sample are hundreds of thousands of clones, with approximately 52% of them counted one time only. Jointly, the top ten make up less than 0.6% of the sample.

On this clone: The target of this receptor is not known. No clone much larger than this one lies a single base away; base qualities are absent.

The material was CD4+ T cells sorted from blood, obtained at week 0. This TCR was sampled from a human donor with alopecia areata.

The bases are TGTGCCTGGAGTGATCCGCTCAGGGGCCATGGCTACACCTTC. Translation gives CAWSDPLRGHGYTF. The rearrangement combines TRBV30 with TRBJ1-2; the D gene is perhaps TRBD1, from 6 matching bases. CDR1 GTSNPN and CDR2 SVGIG are derived from the germline V gene (reference sequence). V is reduced by 1 base and J by 6 bases, leaving a spacing of 15 bases between them. The CDR3 contains 14 residues, cysteine and phenylalanine counted. Only the CDR3 DNA stays, 42 bases, in frame from base 1.